A single sample is the source of the 19 T cell receptor beta chains below, sequenced in a study of blood T cell repertoires in COVID-19. Method: immunoSEQ multiplex PCR; TCRdb's copy keeps in-frame clones and lacks some. The table shows a few hundred thousand clones, with 65% to 90% occurring only once. Sequenced material: peripheral blood. Receptor source: a middle-aged man with acute or convalescent COVID-19.

Concerning this clone: This sample includes further DNA sequences coding for the same CDR3. This chain uses TRBV14 with TRBJ2-3, with 10 positions matching TRBD2. The CDR3 consists of 15 residues. Germline V gene lookup returns CDR1 SGHDN and CDR2 FVKESK. J was trimmed by 2 bases and V by 2 bases; bases with no gene match: 1. In DNA form, the CDR3 reads TGTGCCAGCAGCCAACTAGCGGGGGTCACAGATACGCAGTATTTT. Amino acids: CASSQLAGVTDTQYF.

V gene TRBV19 combines with J gene TRBJ2-1, with 14 bases lining up with TRBD2. CDR3 size: 16 residues. V shed 6 bases and J 8 bases; nucleotides not matched to a gene: 9. Germline-derived CDR1 and CDR2 are LNHDA and SQIVND (reference sequence). DNA for the CDR3: TGTGCCAGTAGCTTAAGCGGGACTAGCGGGGGCGATGAGCAGTTCTTC. It encodes CASSLSGTSGGDEQFF.

CDR3 amino acids: CASSIRSINEKLFF. CDR3 sequence (DNA): TGTGCCAGTAGTATCCGGAGCATTAATGAAAAACTGTTTTTT. The chain couples TRBV19 to TRBJ1-4; D unresolved. The germline V gene encodes CDR1 LNHDA and CDR2 SQIVND (reference sequence). The CDR3 sequence is 14 residues long. V was trimmed by 3 bases and J by 4 bases, leaving 9 bases between them.

This clone is a singleton in its sample. The chain carries TRBV18 and TRBJ1-1; 9 nucleotides match TRBD1. With 0 bases clipped from V and 1 base from J, the junction kept 0 bases outside the gene matches. Germline V gives CDR1 KGHSH, CDR2 LQKENI. CDR3 length: 15 residues. CDR3 region: CASSPPDRGNTEAFF. As DNA, the CDR3 is TGTGCCAGCTCACCACCGGACAGGGGGAACACTGAAGCTTTCTTT.

V and J are TRBV6-5 and TRBJ2-3; 7 bases are a match to TRBD1. Trimming at V came to 6 bases and at J to 0 bases, leaving 6 bases not matched to a gene. CDR3 size: 15 residues. Per the germline V gene, CDR1 is MNHEY and CDR2 is SVGAGI. The CDR3 loop is CASRTHRGSTDTQYF. The CDR3 DNA sequence: TGTGCCAGCAGAACTCACAGGGGAAGCACAGATACGCAGTATTTT.

This chain joins TRBV27 and TRBJ1-2; 10 bases map to TRBD1. Germline V gene lookup returns CDR1 MNHEY and CDR2 SMNVEV (reference sequence). Unmatched junction bases numbered 7, after V lost 5 bases and J lost 7 bases. CDR3 length: 14 residues. CDR3: CASSPGTGVFGYTF. CDR3 DNA: TGTGCCAGCAGTCCCGGGACAGGGGTTTTTGGCTACACCTTC.

The CDR3 nucleotides read TGTGCCAGCAGTCGGACAGGGGTTTCGAACACTGAAGCTTTCTTT. Translation gives CASSRTGVSNTEAFF. This chain connects TRBV6-5 to TRBJ1-1, with 9 bases aligning to TRBD1. The junction had 5 bases not matched to a gene; V was cut back by 5 bases and J by 1 base. The CDR3 runs 15 residues. Germline V CDR1 and CDR2: MNHEY, SVGAGI.

This clone was observed once. The rearrangement links TRBV28 to TRBJ1-1; 7 bases agree with TRBD1. CDR3 length equals 14 residues. Germline V gives CDR1 MDHEN, CDR2 SYDVKM. V trimming: 6 bases; J trimming: 1 base; junction bases outside the gene matches: 5. Here the CDR3 DNA reads TGTGCCAGCAGCTTACAGGGGCCGAACACTGAAGCTTTCTTT. Translating it yields CASSLQGPNTEAFF.

DNA of the CDR3: TGTGCCTGGAGTGTGGACAGGGCCAATTCACCCCTCCACTTT. Translating it yields CAWSVDRANSPLHF. This chain joins TRBV30 and TRBJ1-6; 8 bases map to TRBD1. Trimming took 0 bases from V and 7 from J; bases not matched to a gene: 2. The CDR3 is made up of 14 amino acids. CDR1 and CDR2 from the germline V gene are GTSNPN and SVGIG (reference sequence).

This clone came up a few times. CDR3: CASSPDRGGADTQYF. CDR3 bases: TGTGCCAGCAGCCCGGACAGGGGAGGCGCAGATACGCAGTATTTT. The chain links TRBV7-2 to TRBJ2-3; 9 bases map to TRBD1. Germline V lookup: CDR1 SGHTA, CDR2 FQGNSA. The CDR3 is 15 residues long. V shed 5 bases and J 4 bases; nucleotides not matched to a gene: 7.

The J gene is TRBJ2-7, the V gene TRBV7-9; tentative D call: TRBD1 (6 bases). The CDR3 extends over 15 amino acids. CDR1 SEHNR and CDR2 FQNEAQ come from the germline V gene (reference sequence). Trimming took 5 bases from V and 2 from J, leaving 16 bases between them. The CDR3 DNA sequence: TGTGCCAGCAGCAAGCAGGCTTCAGGGGCCTACGAGCAGTACTTC. Translating it yields CASSKQASGAYEQYF.

The V gene is TRBV3-1 (or the pseudogene TRBV3-2), the J gene TRBJ2-2; TRBD2 matches at 8 bases. V was clipped by 6 bases and J by 7 bases; unmatched bases: 13. Germline-derived CDR1 and CDR2 are LGHDT and YNNKEL (reference sequence). The CDR3 runs 16 residues. CDR3 region: CASSSPGLAGLGELFF. DNA for the CDR3: TGTGCCAGCAGTTCCCCAGGGCTAGCGGGCCTCGGGGAGCTGTTTTTT.

V gene TRBV6-5 combines with J gene TRBJ1-2; D ambiguous. The CDR3 runs to 15 residues. Trimming removed 0 bases at V and 2 bases at J, with 10 bases between. From germline, CDR1 is MNHEY and CDR2 SVGAGI. The chain's CDR3 is CASSYSAVPNYGYTF. The CDR3 DNA sequence: TGTGCCAGCAGTTACTCGGCGGTCCCCAACTATGGCTACACCTTC.

This chain connects TRBV6-5 to TRBJ2-1, with D maybe TRBD2 (5 bases). The CDR3 loop spans 15 amino acids. Germline assignment: CDR1 MNHEY and CDR2 SVGAGI. Trimming cost V 6 bases and J 8 bases, with 20 bases left between them. The DNA of the CDR3 is TGTGCCAGCAGCTCTAGCAATCGGAGGCGAGATGAGCAGTTCTTC. Its translation is CASSSSNRRRDEQFF.

This chain joins TRBV4-1 and TRBJ1-2; D may be TRBD1 (5 bases). The V end was cut by 6 bases, the J end by 7 bases, with 24 bases between. This CDR3 comprises 16 residues. Per germline, CDR1 MGHRA and CDR2 YSYEKL. CDR3 protein: CASSRGSGAGVVGYTF. The CDR3 region has the DNA TGCGCCAGCAGTCGAGGGTCCGGGGCGGGGGTTGTTGGCTACACCTTC.

The chain is built from TRBV4-2 and TRBJ2-1, with 12 nucleotides matching TRBD2. The CDR3 is 19 residues long. V shed 0 bases and J 3 bases; nucleotides not matched to a gene: 9. Germline V gene sequence: CDR1 LGHNA, CDR2 YNFKEQ. The CDR3 DNA sequence: TGTGCCAGCAGCCAAGATGAGGGGTCGGGACTAGCGGGCTACAATGAGCAGTTCTTC. Encoded protein: CASSQDEGSGLAGYNEQFF.

This clone was counted only a few times. The V gene is TRBV19, the J gene TRBJ1-5; D is unclear. Germline V CDR1 and CDR2: LNHDA, SQIVND (reference sequence). There are 14 residues in the CDR3. The V gene lost 6 bases and the J gene lost 0 bases, with 9 bases spanning the gap. As DNA, the CDR3 is TGTGCCAGTAGCCTCCAGAATAGCAATCAGCCCCAGCATTTT. It codes for CASSLQNSNQPQHF. The full variable domain, its missing parts supplied by reference TRBV19 and TRBJ1-5, is DGGITQSPKYLFRKEGQNVTLSCEQNLNHDAMYWYRQDPGQGLRLIYYSQIVNDFQKGDIAEGYSVSREKKESFPLTVTSAQKNPTAFYLCASSLQNSNQPQHFGDGTRLSIL.

The rearrangement joins TRBV18 to TRBJ1-2; a possible D gene is TRBD1 (6 bases). The CDR3 is 15 residues long. V lost 3 bases and J lost 2, with 13 bases in between. Germline loops: CDR1 KGHSH, CDR2 LQKENI. The CDR3 nucleotides read TGTGCCAGCTCACCTTCTGTGGACAGAAACTATGGCTACACCTTC. Translated, it gives CASSPSVDRNYGYTF. Full variable domain (remainder filled in from reference TRBV18 and TRBJ1-2): NAGVMQNPRHLVRRRGQEARLRCSPMKGHSHVYWYRQLPEEGLKFMVYLQKENIIDESGMPKERFSAEFPKEGPSILRIQQVVRGDSAAYFCASSPSVDRNYGYTFGSGTRLTVV.

V and J are TRBV19 and TRBJ1-1; D not certain. Germline CDR1 LNHDA, CDR2 SQIVND (reference sequence). This CDR3 comprises 14 residues. The V gene lost 0 bases and the J gene lost 5 bases, with 10 bases spanning the gap. In DNA, the CDR3 is TGTGCCAGTAGTATAGATGTTTCGGGTACTGAAGCTTTCTTT. It encodes CASSIDVSGTEAFF.